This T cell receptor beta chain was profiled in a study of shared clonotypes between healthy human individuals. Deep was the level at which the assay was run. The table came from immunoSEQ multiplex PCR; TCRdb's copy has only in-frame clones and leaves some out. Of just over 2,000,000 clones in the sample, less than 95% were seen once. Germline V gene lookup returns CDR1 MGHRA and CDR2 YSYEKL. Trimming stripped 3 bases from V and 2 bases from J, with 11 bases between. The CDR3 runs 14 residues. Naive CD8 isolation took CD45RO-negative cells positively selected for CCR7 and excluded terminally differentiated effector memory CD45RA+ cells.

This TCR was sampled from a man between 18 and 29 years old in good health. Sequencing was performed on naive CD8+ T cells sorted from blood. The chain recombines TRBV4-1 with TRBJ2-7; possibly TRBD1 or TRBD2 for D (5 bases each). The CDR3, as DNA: TGCGCCAGCAGCCACAGGGACCATACCTACGAGCAGTACTTC. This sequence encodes CASSHRDHTYEQYF.